The 21 T cell receptor beta chains listed next were all sequenced from one sample in a study of T cell responses to AZD1222 COVID-19 vaccine. The table came from immunoSEQ multiplex PCR; TCRdb's copy has only in-frame clones and leaves some out. The sample yields about 120,000 clones, over 75% seen once. Here the sequenced sample was peripheral blood, taken on day 0 of AZD1222 vaccination. All receptors derive from an adult in good health.

This chain uses TRBV9 with TRBJ1-2, with 7 bases aligning to TRBD1. Germline V lookup: CDR1 SGDLS, CDR2 YYNGEE. V lost 0 bases, J lost 2 bases, and 4 bases stayed unmatched. The CDR3 is 15 residues long. The CDR3 coding sequence is TGTGCCAGCAGCGTAGCCCCGACAGGGAACTATGGCTACACCTTC. It specifies CASSVAPTGNYGYTF. Full variable domain (rest looked up from reference TRBV9 and TRBJ1-2): DSGVTQTPKHLITATGQRVTLRCSPRSGDLSVYWYQQSLDQGLQFLIQYYNGEERAKGNILERFSAQQFPDLHSELNLSSLELGDSALYFCASSVAPTGNYGYTFGSGTRLTVV.

The chain couples TRBV12-3 or TRBV12-4 to TRBJ2-5; D might be TRBD2 (5 bases). V was cut by 6 bases and J by 5 bases, with 13 bases left in between. The CDR3 spans 13 residues. The CDR3 sequence: CASSPLVGETQYF. The CDR3, as DNA: TGTGCCAGCAGCCCACTAGTTGGGGAGACCCAGTACTTC.

The chain has TRBV4-2 and TRBJ1-2; TRBD1 is a possible D gene (5 bases). V lost 0 bases and J lost 5, with 16 bases in between. The CDR3 totals 16 residues. Germline V gene sequence: CDR1 LGHNA, CDR2 YNFKEQ. The DNA for the CDR3 is TGTGCCAGCAGCCAAGATCGGCCAGGGAATCGGTATGGCTACACCTTC. It is translated as CASSQDRPGNRYGYTF.

The rearrangement links TRBV4-1 to TRBJ1-2, with TRBD1 as a possible D gene (6 bases). Per the germline V gene, CDR1 is MGHRA and CDR2 is YSYEKL. The CDR3 loop spans 12 amino acids. Trimming removed 4 bases at V and 7 bases at J, with 10 bases between. The CDR3 loop is CASSLTGSGYTF. DNA for the CDR3: TGCGCCAGCAGCCTTACAGGGTCTGGCTACACCTTC.

J is TRBJ1-2 and V is TRBV5-6; 11 bases match TRBD1. Per germline, CDR1 SGHDT and CDR2 YYEEEE. V shed 2 bases and J 2 bases; nucleotides not matched to a gene: 5. The CDR3 is made up of 16 amino acids. This CDR3 is CASSFEDRGLNYGYTF. The CDR3 nucleotides are TGTGCCAGCAGCTTCGAGGACAGGGGGCTGAACTATGGCTACACCTTC.

The genes are TRBV5-5 and TRBJ2-7; the D call may be TRBD1 or TRBD2 (6 bases each). The germline V gene encodes CDR1 SGHKS and CDR2 YYEKEE (reference sequence). The CDR3 has 15 residues. The germline V and J ends were trimmed by 3 bases and 4 bases, with 17 bases remaining between them. CDR3 residues: CASSSGADYPYEQYF. CDR3 nucleotide sequence: TGTGCCAGCAGCTCGGGGGCAGACTACCCTTACGAGCAGTACTTC.

The genes are TRBV6-5 and TRBJ1-1, with no clear D. Germline CDR1 is MNHEY and CDR2 is SVGAGI. Trimming pared 8 bases from V and 3 bases from J, leaving 13 bases between. The CDR3 is 13 residues long. The CDR3, as DNA: TGTGCCAGCCGAGAGGGATTGGACACTGAAGCTTTCTTT. Protein sequence: CASREGLDTEAFF.

V and J are TRBV19 and TRBJ1-4; D is undetermined. The germline V gene encodes CDR1 LNHDA and CDR2 SQIVND (reference sequence). The CDR3 is made up of 15 amino acids. V was clipped by 3 bases and J by 8 bases, with 16 bases between them. As DNA, the CDR3 is TGTGCCAGTAGTATCGGGTGGGGAATTGGGGAAAAACTGTTTTTT. Translating gives CASSIGWGIGEKLFF.

This chain uses TRBV7-8 with TRBJ1-2; D gene uncertain. The germline V gene encodes CDR1 SGHVS and CDR2 FQNEAQ. This CDR3 has 16 amino acids. The V end was cut by 4 bases, the J end by 0 bases, with 15 bases between. The CDR3 loop is CASSSPIYQANYGYTF. CDR3 DNA sequence: TGTGCCAGCAGCTCCCCCATCTACCAAGCTAACTATGGCTACACCTTC.

This chain links TRBV7-9 with TRBJ2-5; no clear D. Trimming removed 1 base from V and 10 bases from J, with 16 bases in between. In germline, CDR1 is SEHNR, CDR2 FQNEAQ (reference sequence). The CDR3 sequence is 14 residues long. In DNA, the CDR3 is TGTGCCAGCAGCTTAGAAGGGCGAGCCCATGGCCAGTACTTC. Its translation: CASSLEGRAHGQYF. The entire variable domain, with the rest obtained from reference TRBV7-9 and TRBJ2-5, is as follows: DTGVSQNPRHKITKRGQNVTFRCDPISEHNRLYWYRQTLGQGPEFLTYFQNEAQLEKSRLLSDRFSAERPKGSFSTLEIQRTEQGDSAMYLCASSLEGRAHGQYFGPGTRLLVL.

The V gene is TRBV30, the J gene TRBJ2-2; TRBD1 is a possible D gene (6 bases). The CDR3 is 15 amino acids. CDR1 and CDR2 (germline): GTSNPN, SVGIG (reference sequence). The ends were cut back, 0 bases at V and 7 bases at J, with 15 bases in the middle. CDR3 residues: CAWSVRGQLNGELFF. Written as DNA, the CDR3 is TGTGCCTGGAGTGTACGAGGACAGCTAAACGGGGAGCTGTTTTTT. The variable domain in full, completed from reference TRBV30 and TRBJ2-2, reads SQTIHQWPATLVQPVGSPLSLECTVEGTSNPNLYWYRQAAGRGLQLLFYSVGIGQISSEVPQNLSASRPQDRQFILSSKKLLLSDSGFYLCAWSVRGQLNGELFFGEGSRLTVL.

This chain's CDR3 is CASSQGPGKAHEQYF. DNA of the CDR3: TGCGCCAGCAGCCAAGGCCCCGGCAAGGCCCACGAGCAGTACTTC. The rearrangement joins TRBV4-3 to TRBJ2-7; D is uncertain. Trimming pared 1 base from V and 5 bases from J, leaving 15 bases between. Germline assignment: CDR1 LGHNA and CDR2 YSLEER. The CDR3 loop spans 15 amino acids.

The chain recombines TRBV6-5 with TRBJ1-1; a weak D match, TRBD1 (5 bases). V was pared by 7 bases and J by 1 base, with 7 bases between. The CDR3 sequence is 12 residues long. Germline CDR1 MNHEY, CDR2 SVGAGI. This chain's CDR3 is CASTQGNTEAFF. The CDR3 DNA is TGTGCCAGCACCCAGGGGAACACTGAAGCTTTCTTT.

This clone has more than one count but fewer than ten. CDR3: CASSEGRTSNQPQHF. The DNA for the CDR3 is TGCGCCAGCAGTGAGGGCCGGACAAGCAATCAGCCCCAGCATTTT. The chain couples TRBV10-2 to TRBJ1-5, with D perhaps TRBD1 (5 bases). CDR1 and CDR2 from the germline V gene are WSHSY and SAAADI. This CDR3 region has 15 residues. V lost 2 bases, J lost 1 base, and 9 bases lay in between.

This clone was counted a single time. This sequence joins TRBV5-1 and TRBJ2-7, with TRBD1 matching 8 bases. CDR1 and CDR2 (germline): SGHRS, YFSETQ. The length of the CDR3 is 15 residues. Losses at the gene ends were 4 bases for V and 5 bases for J; bases not matched to a gene: 11. CDR3 amino acids: CASSNGQGAVHEQYF. In DNA, the CDR3 is TGCGCCAGCAGCAACGGACAGGGTGCCGTCCACGAGCAGTACTTC. The variable domain in full, with the rest retrieved from reference TRBV5-1 and TRBJ2-7, is KAGVTQTPRYLIKTRGQQVTLSCSPISGHRSVSWYQQTPGQGLQFLFEYFSETQRNKGNFPGRFSGRQFSNSRSEMNVSTLELGDSALYLCASSNGQGAVHEQYFGPGTRLTVT.

This CDR3 is CASSPGLTDTQYF. CDR3 in DNA: TGTGCCAGCAGCCCCGGACTCACAGATACGCAGTATTTT. The chain has TRBV14 and TRBJ2-3, with D perhaps matching TRBD2 (5 bases). Trimming took off 4 bases at V and 2 bases at J, with 7 bases between the two ends. CDR3 size: 13 residues. Germline CDR1 is SGHDN and CDR2 is FVKESK. Complete variable domain (other parts from reference TRBV14 and TRBJ2-3): EAGVTQFPSHSVIEKGQTVTLRCDPISGHDNLYWYRRVMGKEIKFLLHFVKESKQDESGMPNNRFLAERTGGTYSTLKVQPAELEDSGVYFCASSPGLTDTQYFGPGTRLTVL.

This chain joins TRBV4-1 and TRBJ2-5, with 11 bases that match TRBD1. Germline-derived CDR1 and CDR2 are MGHRA and YSYEKL. V was pared by 1 base and J by 5 bases, with 9 bases of the junction left unmatched. The CDR3 covers 17 residues. The CDR3 reads CASSQATGTGGDETQYF. As DNA, the CDR3 is TGCGCCAGCAGCCAAGCAACCGGGACAGGGGGTGATGAGACCCAGTACTTC.

The V call is TRBV19, the J call TRBJ2-1, with D unresolved. CDR3 length: 13 residues. The V and J ends lost 8 bases and 3 bases respectively, with 11 bases between them. CDR1 LNHDA and CDR2 SQIVND come from the germline V gene (reference sequence). The CDR3 DNA is TGTGCCAGTTCGAAAGGCGGCTACAATGAGCAGTTCTTC. It codes for CASSKGGYNEQFF.

This clone has only one observation. The chain recombines TRBV5-1 with TRBJ2-3; 7 bases are shared with TRBD1. Germline CDR1 and CDR2: SGHRS and YFSETQ. With 6 bases clipped from V and 6 bases from J, the junction kept 10 bases outside the gene matches. The CDR3 runs to 14 residues. The CDR3 nucleotides are TGCGCCAGCACCAGAACAGGGGCTGGGGATACGCAGTATTTT. Protein: CASTRTGAGDTQYF.

Points on this clone: One end of the junction is discordant with germline, which a read error may explain. The J gene is TRBJ1-4, the V gene TRBV6-1; 7 bases line up with TRBD1. There are 15 residues in the CDR3. The germline V gene has CDR1 MNHNS and CDR2 SASEGT. In nucleotides, the CDR3 is TGTGCCAGCCGTGACAGGGCTAGCCTAGGGGGAAAACTGTTTTTT. Amino acids: CASRDRASLGGKLFF.

The DNA of the CDR3 is TGTGCCAGCAGCTTGTCTTATGGGGAAGAAGCTTTCTTT. Protein: CASSLSYGEEAFF. V is TRBV5-4 and J is TRBJ1-1; D is undetermined. The CDR3 covers 13 residues. Per germline, CDR1 SGHNT and CDR2 YYREEE (reference sequence). Trimming took off 1 base at V and 8 bases at J, with 12 bases between the two ends. Combining the CDR3 with reference TRBV5-4 and TRBJ1-1 gives the whole variable domain ETGVTQSPTHLIKTRGQQVTLRCSSQSGHNTVSWYQQALGQGPQFIFQYYREEENGRGNFPPRFSGLQFPNYSSELNVNALELDDSALYLCASSLSYGEEAFFGQGTRLTVV.